The clone carrying this T cell receptor (beta chain) appeared a few times. Antigen unknown. These data come from a study of chemoradiotherapy in HPV16-positive cancers. Trimming removed 5 bases from V and 0 bases from J, with 14 bases in between. CDR1 and CDR2 (germline): SGHDT, YYEEEE. The CDR3 has 15 residues. Assay used: immunoSEQ multiplex PCR; TCRdb lists only in-frame clones, some missing. This sample has roughly 39,000 clones, with roughly three quarters found just once. Whole-study results and caveats: In HPV16-positive patients, HPV-responsive T-cell expansion tracked better recurrence-free survival.

The chain is built from TRBV5-6 and TRBJ1-1; D might be TRBD1 (5 bases). The TCR sequence derives from a human donor with HPV-associated anogenital cancer. Sequences were derived from blood, sampled from a patient who underwent chemoradiotherapy. CDR3 in DNA: TGTGCCAGCAGAAGGAGGGGCCTAATGAACACTGAAGCTTTCTTT. Translation gives CASRRRGLMNTEAFF.